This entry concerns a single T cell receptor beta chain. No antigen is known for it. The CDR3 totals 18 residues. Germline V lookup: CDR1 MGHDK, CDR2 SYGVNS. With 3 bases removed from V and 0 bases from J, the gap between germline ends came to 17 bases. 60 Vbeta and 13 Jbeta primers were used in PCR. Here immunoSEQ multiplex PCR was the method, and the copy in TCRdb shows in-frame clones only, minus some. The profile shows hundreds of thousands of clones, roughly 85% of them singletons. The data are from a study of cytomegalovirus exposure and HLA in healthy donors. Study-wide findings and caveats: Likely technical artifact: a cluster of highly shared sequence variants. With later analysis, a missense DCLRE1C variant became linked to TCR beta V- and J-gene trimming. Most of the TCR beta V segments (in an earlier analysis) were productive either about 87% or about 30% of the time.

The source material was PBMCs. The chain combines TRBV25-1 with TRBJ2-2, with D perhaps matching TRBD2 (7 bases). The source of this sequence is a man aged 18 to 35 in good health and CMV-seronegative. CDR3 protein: CASSDGGALFANTGELFF. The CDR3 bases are TGTGCCAGCAGTGATGGGGGGGCACTTTTCGCGAACACCGGGGAGCTGTTTTTT.